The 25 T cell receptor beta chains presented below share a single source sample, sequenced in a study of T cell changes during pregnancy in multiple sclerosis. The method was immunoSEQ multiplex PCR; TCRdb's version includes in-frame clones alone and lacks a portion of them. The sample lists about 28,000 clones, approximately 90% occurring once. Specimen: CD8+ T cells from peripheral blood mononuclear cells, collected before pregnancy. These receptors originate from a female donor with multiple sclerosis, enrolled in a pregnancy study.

The CDR3 protein is CASSASSLAGLPFPNNEQFF. DNA of the CDR3: TGTGCCAGCAGCGCCAGCTCACTAGCGGGGCTTCCTTTCCCTAACAATGAGCAGTTCTTC. The chain uses TRBV9 and TRBJ2-1; TRBD2 matches at 10 bases. V shed 3 bases and J 5 bases; nucleotides not matched to a gene: 20. This CDR3 region has 20 residues. The germline CDR1 and CDR2 sequences are SGDLS and YYNGEE.

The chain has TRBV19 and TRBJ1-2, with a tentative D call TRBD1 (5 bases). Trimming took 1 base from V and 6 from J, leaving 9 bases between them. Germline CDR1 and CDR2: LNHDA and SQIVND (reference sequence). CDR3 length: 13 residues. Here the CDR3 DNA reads TGTGCCAGTAGTATAGGGGGAGGGGATGGCTACACCTTC. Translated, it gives CASSIGGGDGYTF.

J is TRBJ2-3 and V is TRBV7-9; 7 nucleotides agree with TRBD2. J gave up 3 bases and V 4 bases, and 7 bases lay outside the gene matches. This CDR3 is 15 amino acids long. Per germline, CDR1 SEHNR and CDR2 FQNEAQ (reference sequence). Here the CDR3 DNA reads TGTGCCAGCAGCTCGACTAGCCGGGGTACAGATACGCAGTATTTT. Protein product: CASSSTSRGTDTQYF.

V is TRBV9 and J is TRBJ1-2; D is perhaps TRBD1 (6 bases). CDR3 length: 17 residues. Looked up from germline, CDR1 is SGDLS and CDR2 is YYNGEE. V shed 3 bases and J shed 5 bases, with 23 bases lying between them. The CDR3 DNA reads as TGTGCCAGCAGCGGAACAGGGTTTTCCCTATGGATGTATGGCTACACCTTC. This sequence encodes CASSGTGFSLWMYGYTF.

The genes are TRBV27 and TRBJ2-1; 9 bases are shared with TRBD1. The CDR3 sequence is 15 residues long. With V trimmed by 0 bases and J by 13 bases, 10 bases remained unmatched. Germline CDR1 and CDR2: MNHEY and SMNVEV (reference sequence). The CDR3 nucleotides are TGTGCCAGCAGTTTATCTGGGACAGGGAGGGAGAAACAGTTCTTC. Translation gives CASSLSGTGREKQFF.

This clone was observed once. CDR3 in DNA: TGTGCCAGCGGAGAGGAAGACGGATCGTCCTACGAGCAGTACTTC. Residues: CASGEEDGSSYEQYF. The J gene is TRBJ2-7, the V gene TRBV6-1, with D hard to call. This CDR3 comprises 15 residues. Germline CDR1 is MNHNS and CDR2 is SASEGT. V shed 8 bases and J shed 1 base, with 18 bases lying between them.

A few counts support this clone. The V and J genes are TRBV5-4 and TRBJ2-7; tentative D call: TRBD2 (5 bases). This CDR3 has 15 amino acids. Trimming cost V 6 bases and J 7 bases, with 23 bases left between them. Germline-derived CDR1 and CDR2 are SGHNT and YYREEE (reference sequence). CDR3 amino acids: CASTLGTTVPGEQYF. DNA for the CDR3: TGTGCCAGCACCCTGGGAACTACGGTCCCGGGGGAGCAGTACTTC.

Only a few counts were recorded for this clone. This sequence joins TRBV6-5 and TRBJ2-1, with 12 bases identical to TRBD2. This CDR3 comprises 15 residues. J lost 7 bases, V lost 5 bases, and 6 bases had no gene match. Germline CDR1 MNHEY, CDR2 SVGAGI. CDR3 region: CASSTTSGSPNEQFF. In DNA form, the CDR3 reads TGTGCCAGCAGTACGACTAGCGGGAGCCCAAATGAGCAGTTCTTC.

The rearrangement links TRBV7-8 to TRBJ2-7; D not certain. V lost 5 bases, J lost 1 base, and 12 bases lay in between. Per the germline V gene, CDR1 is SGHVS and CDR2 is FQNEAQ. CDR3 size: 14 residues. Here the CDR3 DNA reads TGTGCCAGCAGCAGCCCAGGCCTTTCCTACGAGCAGTACTTC. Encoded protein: CASSSPGLSYEQYF. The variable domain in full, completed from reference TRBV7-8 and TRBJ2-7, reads GAGVSQSPRYKVAKRGQDVALRCDPISGHVSLFWYQQALGQGPEFLTYFQNEAQLDKSGLPSDRFFAERPEGSVSTLKIQRTQQEDSAVYLCASSSPGLSYEQYFGPGTRLTVT.

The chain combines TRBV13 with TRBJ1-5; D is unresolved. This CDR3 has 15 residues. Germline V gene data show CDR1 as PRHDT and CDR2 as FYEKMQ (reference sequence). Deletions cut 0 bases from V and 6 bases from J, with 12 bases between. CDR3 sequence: CASSLGVMSSQPQHF. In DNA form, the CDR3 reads TGTGCCAGCAGCTTAGGGGTAATGAGTTCTCAGCCCCAGCATTTT.

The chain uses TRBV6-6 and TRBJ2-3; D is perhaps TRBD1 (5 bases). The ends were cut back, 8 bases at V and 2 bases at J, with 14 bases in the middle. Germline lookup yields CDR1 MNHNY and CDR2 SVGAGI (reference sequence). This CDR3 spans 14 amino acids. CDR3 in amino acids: CASQGVGPTDTQYF. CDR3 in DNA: TGTGCCAGCCAAGGGGTAGGGCCCACAGATACGCAGTATTTT.

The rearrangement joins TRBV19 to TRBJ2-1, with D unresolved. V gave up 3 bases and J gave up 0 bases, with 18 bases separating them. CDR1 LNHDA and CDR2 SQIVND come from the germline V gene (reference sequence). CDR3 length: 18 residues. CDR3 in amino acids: CASSIALGFPSSYNEQFF. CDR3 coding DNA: TGTGCCAGTAGTATTGCGTTGGGCTTTCCCAGCTCCTACAATGAGCAGTTCTTC.

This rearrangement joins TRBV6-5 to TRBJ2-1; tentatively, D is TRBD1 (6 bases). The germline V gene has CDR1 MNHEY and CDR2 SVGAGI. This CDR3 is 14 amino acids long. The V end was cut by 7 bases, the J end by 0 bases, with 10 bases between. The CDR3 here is CASNSGASYNEQFF. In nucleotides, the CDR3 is TGTGCCAGCAACTCAGGGGCCTCCTACAATGAGCAGTTCTTC.

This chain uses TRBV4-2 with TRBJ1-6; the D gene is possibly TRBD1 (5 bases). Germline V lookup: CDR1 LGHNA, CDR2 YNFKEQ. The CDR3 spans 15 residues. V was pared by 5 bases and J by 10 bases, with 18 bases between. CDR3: CASSKAPRGSSPLHF. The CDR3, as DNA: TGTGCCAGCAGCAAAGCCCCAAGGGGATCCTCACCCCTCCACTTT.

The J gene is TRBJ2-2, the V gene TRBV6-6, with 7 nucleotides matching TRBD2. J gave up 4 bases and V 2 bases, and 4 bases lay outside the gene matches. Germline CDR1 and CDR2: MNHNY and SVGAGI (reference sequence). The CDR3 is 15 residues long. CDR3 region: CASSYAGVVTGELFF. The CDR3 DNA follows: TGTGCCAGCAGTTACGCGGGAGTGGTCACCGGGGAGCTGTTTTTT.

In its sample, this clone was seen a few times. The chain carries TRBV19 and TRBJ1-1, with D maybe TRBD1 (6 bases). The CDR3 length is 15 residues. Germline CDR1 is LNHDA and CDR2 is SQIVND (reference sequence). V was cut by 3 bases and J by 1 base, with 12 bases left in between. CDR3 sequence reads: CASSMNRDSNTEAFF. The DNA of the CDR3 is TGTGCCAGTAGTATGAACAGGGATTCGAACACTGAAGCTTTCTTT.

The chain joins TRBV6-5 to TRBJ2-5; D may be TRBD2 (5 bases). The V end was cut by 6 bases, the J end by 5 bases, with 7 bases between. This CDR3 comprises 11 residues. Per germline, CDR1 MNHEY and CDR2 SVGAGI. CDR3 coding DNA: TGTGCCAGCAGCCGAGGGGAGACCCAGTACTTC. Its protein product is CASSRGETQYF.

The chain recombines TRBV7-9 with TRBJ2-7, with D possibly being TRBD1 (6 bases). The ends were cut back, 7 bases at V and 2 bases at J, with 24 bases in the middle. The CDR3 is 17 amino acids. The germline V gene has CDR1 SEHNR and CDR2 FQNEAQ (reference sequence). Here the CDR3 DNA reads TGTGCCAGCACCCCGTGGTCAGGGGTGACTGGCGCCTACGAGCAGTACTTC. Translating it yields CASTPWSGVTGAYEQYF.

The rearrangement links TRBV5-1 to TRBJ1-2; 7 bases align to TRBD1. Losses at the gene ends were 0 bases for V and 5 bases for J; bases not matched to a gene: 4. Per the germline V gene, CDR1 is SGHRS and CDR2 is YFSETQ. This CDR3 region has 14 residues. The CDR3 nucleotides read TGCGCCAGCAGCTTGGACAGGGGCCTGTATGGCTACACCTTC. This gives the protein CASSLDRGLYGYTF.

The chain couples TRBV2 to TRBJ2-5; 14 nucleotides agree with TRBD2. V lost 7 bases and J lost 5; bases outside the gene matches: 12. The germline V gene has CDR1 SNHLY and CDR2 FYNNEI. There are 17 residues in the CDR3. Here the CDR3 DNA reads TGTGCCAGCAATTACCCGGGAAGGACTAGCGGGAGGGAGACCCAGTACTTC. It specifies CASNYPGRTSGRETQYF.

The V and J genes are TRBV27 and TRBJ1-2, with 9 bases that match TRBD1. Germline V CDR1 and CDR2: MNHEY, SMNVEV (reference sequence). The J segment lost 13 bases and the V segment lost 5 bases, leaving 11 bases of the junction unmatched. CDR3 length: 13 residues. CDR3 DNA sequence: TGTGCCAGCAGTCCGGATACAGGGGGCCCGGGCACCTTC. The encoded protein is CASSPDTGGPGTF.

The CDR3 DNA sequence: TGTGCCAGCAGTTTGACAGGCGAGGTGAACACTGAAGCTTTCTTT. Amino acid sequence: CASSLTGEVNTEAFF. V gene TRBV27 combines with J gene TRBJ1-1; maybe TRBD1 (6 bases). V gave up 3 bases and J gave up 0 bases, with 11 bases separating them. The CDR3 is 15 amino acids. Per the germline V gene, CDR1 is MNHEY and CDR2 is SMNVEV (reference sequence).

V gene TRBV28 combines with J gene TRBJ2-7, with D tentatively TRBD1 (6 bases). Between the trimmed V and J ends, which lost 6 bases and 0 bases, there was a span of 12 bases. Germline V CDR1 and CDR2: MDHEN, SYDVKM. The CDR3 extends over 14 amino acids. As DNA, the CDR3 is TGTGCCAGCAGCCCTGACAGGAGCTCCTACGAGCAGTACTTC. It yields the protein CASSPDRSSYEQYF.

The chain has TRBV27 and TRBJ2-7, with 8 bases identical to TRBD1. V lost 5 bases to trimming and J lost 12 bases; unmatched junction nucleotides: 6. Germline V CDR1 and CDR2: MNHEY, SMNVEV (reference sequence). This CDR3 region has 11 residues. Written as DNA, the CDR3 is TGTGCCAGCAGTCTCGGACAGGGATGGTACTTC. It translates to CASSLGQGWYF.

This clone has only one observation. DNA for the CDR3: TGTGCCAGCAGCAAAGCCAGGGGCAAGTTGGACACTGAAGCTTTCTTT. It translates to CASSKARGKLDTEAFF. This rearrangement joins TRBV21-1 to TRBJ1-1; TRBD1, as called in the table, went unchecked against the DNA. TRBV21-1 represents a pseudogene. The CDR3 runs 16 residues.